The table lists the clone carrying this TCR beta chain with many counts. The investigators amplified TCR beta CDR3 regions from RNA transcripts. When the TCR CDR3 underwent first-round RT-PCR, the HTBI primer set was used. One entry per CDR3 protein, called by TCRdb with MiXCR from the multiplex PCR reads. The repertoire holds around 700,000 distinct CDR3 sequences, with 15% to 20% as singletons. The data were taken from a study of T cells in Graves' hyperthyroidism and ophthalmopathy. Looked up from germline, CDR1 is MNHEY and CDR2 is SMNVEV (reference sequence). This CDR3 contains 14 residues. The V end was cut by 3 bases, the J end by 0 bases, with 6 bases between. Cells are PBMCs isolated from roughly 10 ml of fresh blood.

What was sequenced was blood. The TCR was taken from a woman between 50 and 59 years old with Graves' hyperthyroidism that later progressed to Graves' ophthalmopathy. V is TRBV27 and J is TRBJ1-3; D ambiguous. CDR3 protein: CASSLDFSGNTIYF. The CDR3 coding sequence is TGTGCCAGCAGTTTGGACTTCTCTGGAAACACCATATATTTT.